A single sample is the source of the 2 T cell receptor beta chains below, sequenced in a study of blood T cell repertoires in COVID-19 (TCRdb year 2020). Libraries were constructed by the immunoSEQ multiplex PCR assay. TCRdb provides this immuneACCESS table in a form limited to in-frame rearrangements. Some clones are lacking; in checked studies, under half of them reflect an unresolved V gene, and why the rest are absent is not known. This sample is represented by 45,000 to 65,000 clones; 60% to 80% of them were singletons. The ten most abundant clones make up 35% to 55% of the sample. Sequenced: peripheral blood. Receptors originate from a man between 65 and 85 years old with active or convalescent COVID-19.

This chain connects TRBV5-1 to TRBJ2-5, with 7 positions matching TRBD2. The V and J ends lost 1 base and 2 bases, in that order; junction bases with no gene match: 5. The CDR3 runs to 15 residues. Germline lookup yields CDR1 SGHRS and CDR2 YFSETQ. The CDR3 sequence is CASSLSGREQETQYF. CDR3 nucleotides: TGCGCCAGCAGCTTGTCTGGGAGGGAACAAGAGACCCAGTACTTC. The variable domain in full, with the rest retrieved from reference TRBV5-1 and TRBJ2-5, is KAGVTQTPRYLIKTRGQQVTLSCSPISGHRSVSWYQQTPGQGLQFLFEYFSETQRNKGNFPGRFSGRQFSNSRSEMNVSTLELGDSALYLCASSLSGREQETQYFGPGTRLLVL.

The chain joins TRBV5-4 to TRBJ1-2; D is undetermined. Trimming cost V 3 bases and J 6 bases, with 12 bases left between them. The length of the CDR3 is 13 residues. Germline CDR1 and CDR2: SGHNT and YYREEE (reference sequence). The CDR3 coding sequence is TGTGCCAGCAGCTACCTAGGTAAAGATGGCTACACCTTC. Encoded protein: CASSYLGKDGYTF.